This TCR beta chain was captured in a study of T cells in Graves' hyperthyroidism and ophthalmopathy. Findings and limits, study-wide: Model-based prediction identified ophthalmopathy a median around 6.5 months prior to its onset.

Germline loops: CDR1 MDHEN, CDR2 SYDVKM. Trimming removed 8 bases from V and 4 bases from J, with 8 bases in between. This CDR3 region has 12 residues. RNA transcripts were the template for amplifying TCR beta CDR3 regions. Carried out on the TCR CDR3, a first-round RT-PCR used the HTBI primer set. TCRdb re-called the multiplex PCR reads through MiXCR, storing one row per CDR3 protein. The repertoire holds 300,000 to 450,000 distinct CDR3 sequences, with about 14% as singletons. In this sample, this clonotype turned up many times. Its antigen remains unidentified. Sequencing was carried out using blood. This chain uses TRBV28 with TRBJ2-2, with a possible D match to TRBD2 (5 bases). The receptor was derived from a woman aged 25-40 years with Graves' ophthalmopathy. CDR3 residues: CASQRVTGELFF. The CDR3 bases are TGTGCCAGCCAGAGGGTCACCGGGGAGCTGTTTTTT.